One and the same sample provided the 5 T cell receptor beta chains below, sequenced in a study of radiation and T cells in renal cell carcinoma. This sample's time point: baseline pretreatment blood. Described treatment: 15 Gy SBRT to primary tumor, nephrectomy 4 weeks later. Generated by immunoSEQ multiplex PCR, the TCRdb table keeps only in-frame clones and is missing some. The table includes about 150,000 clones, nearly 90% detected once. The material was blood, obtained from a patient whose treatment included radiotherapy and nephrectomy. Receptor source: a woman aged 50 to 60 with renal cell carcinoma.

This chain connects TRBV12-5 to TRBJ1-1; 8 bases match TRBD1. The CDR3 has 13 amino acids. CDR1 LGHNT and CDR2 FRNRAP come from the germline V gene. The V and J ends lost 3 bases and 9 bases, in that order; junction bases with no gene match: 6. CDR3 loop: CASGFDGDRQAFF. The CDR3 bases are TGTGCTAGTGGTTTTGATGGGGACAGGCAAGCTTTCTTT. Drawing the rest from reference TRBV12-5 and TRBJ1-1, the complete variable domain is DARVTQTPRHKVTEMGQEVTMRCQPILGHNTVFWYRQTMMQGLELLAYFRNRAPLDDSGMPKDRFSAEMPDATLATLKIQPSEPRDSAVYFCASGFDGDRQAFFGQGTRLTVV.

The chain combines TRBV6-1 with TRBJ2-7, with D possibly TRBD2 on 6 matching bases. This CDR3 is built from 12 residues. V lost 6 bases and J 2 bases, leaving 8 bases between the germline ends. CDR1 is MNHNS, CDR2 SASEGT, per germline. The CDR3 DNA sequence: TGTGCCAGCAGACGGGAGACCTACGAGCAGTACTTC. Amino acid sequence: CASRRETYEQYF.

V usage is TRBV7-9 and J usage is TRBJ2-1, with TRBD2 matching 11 bases. The V segment lost 4 bases and the J segment 0 bases; nucleotides outside the gene matches: 8. From germline, CDR1 is SEHNR and CDR2 FQNEAQ (reference sequence). The CDR3 loop spans 18 amino acids. The CDR3 loop is CASSSLGTSGRSYNEQFF. CDR3 in DNA: TGTGCCAGCAGCTCCCTAGGGACTAGCGGCCGCTCCTACAATGAGCAGTTCTTC. Full variable domain (rest looked up from reference TRBV7-9 and TRBJ2-1): DTGVSQNPRHKITKRGQNVTFRCDPISEHNRLYWYRQTLGQGPEFLTYFQNEAQLEKSRLLSDRFSAERPKGSFSTLEIQRTEQGDSAMYLCASSSLGTSGRSYNEQFFGPGTRLTVL.

The V gene is TRBV5-1, the J gene TRBJ2-5, with D possibly TRBD2 on 5 matching bases. Deletions cut 0 bases from V and 1 base from J, with 10 bases between. This CDR3 is 15 amino acids long. Germline V CDR1 and CDR2: SGHRS, YFSETQ. The CDR3 coding sequence is TGCGCCAGCAGCTTGGTCACCCTAGCCCAAGAGACCCAGTACTTC. Amino acids: CASSLVTLAQETQYF.

V gene TRBV7-9 combines with J gene TRBJ2-5, with 9 bases fitting TRBD1. CDR1 and CDR2 (germline): SEHNR, FQNEAQ (reference sequence). The CDR3 covers 14 residues. V lost 5 bases, J lost 7 bases, and 8 bases stayed unmatched. CDR3 sequence: CASSQRTGAGTQYF. In nucleotides, the CDR3 is TGTGCCAGCAGCCAGCGGACAGGGGCGGGGACCCAGTACTTC.